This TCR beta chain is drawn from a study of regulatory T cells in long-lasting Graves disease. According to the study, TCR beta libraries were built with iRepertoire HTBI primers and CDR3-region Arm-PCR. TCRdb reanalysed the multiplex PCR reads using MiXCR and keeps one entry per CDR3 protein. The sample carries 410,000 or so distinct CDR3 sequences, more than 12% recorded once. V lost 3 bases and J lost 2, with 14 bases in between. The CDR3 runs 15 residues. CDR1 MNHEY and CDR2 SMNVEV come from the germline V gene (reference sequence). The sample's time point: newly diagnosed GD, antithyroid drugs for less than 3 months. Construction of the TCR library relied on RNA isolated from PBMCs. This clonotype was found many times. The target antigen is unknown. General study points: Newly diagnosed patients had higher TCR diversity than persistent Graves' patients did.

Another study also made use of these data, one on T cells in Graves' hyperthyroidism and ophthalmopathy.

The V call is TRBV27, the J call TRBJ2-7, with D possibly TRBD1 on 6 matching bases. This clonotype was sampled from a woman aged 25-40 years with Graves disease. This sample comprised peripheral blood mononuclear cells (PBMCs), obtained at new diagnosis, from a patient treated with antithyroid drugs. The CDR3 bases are TGTGCCAGCAGTTTTGCAGGGGTCGTTCCCTACGAGCAGTACTTC. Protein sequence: CASSFAGVVPYEQYF.